The text below deals with one T cell receptor (beta chain). Its antigen is as yet unknown. The sample comes from a study of OX40 agonist ivuxolimab in advanced cancers. Overall study context: The dose-escalation cohort had hepatocellular carcinoma, melanoma, renal cell or head and neck cancer. Antecedent anti-PD-1, anti-PD-L1 or anti-CTLA-4 therapy was permissible, with under 50% having received some. A partial response was reached by three patients: one with hepatocellular carcinoma and two with cutaneous melanoma. Whole-study results and caveats: Some nonresponders additionally presented with little normalized T-cell clonal expansion.

This table comes from immunoSEQ multiplex PCR, and its TCRdb copy is limited to in-frame clones, with some not included. Altogether tens of thousands of clones are present, roughly 90% being singletons, with the ten largest covering approximately 0.49%. This clonotype was sampled from an adult with an advanced solid tumor such as melanoma, head and neck, liver or kidney cancer. The sample in question was CD4+ or CD8+ T cells sorted from blood, obtained in a trial of the OX40 agonist ivuxolimab.

The CDR3 loop is CASRLSGTGGIGELFF. The CDR3 nucleotides are TGCGCCAGCCGACTATCCGGGACAGGGGGCATCGGGGAGCTGTTTTTT. The chain employs TRBV5-1 and TRBJ2-2; 12 nucleotides align to TRBD1. Per the germline V gene, CDR1 is SGHRS and CDR2 is YFSETQ. The CDR3 has 16 residues. V was pared by 7 bases and J by 7 bases, with 11 bases of the junction left unmatched. Based on the CDR3 plus reference TRBV5-1 and TRBJ2-2, the full variable domain is KAGVTQTPRYLIKTRGQQVTLSCSPISGHRSVSWYQQTPGQGLQFLFEYFSETQRNKGNFPGRFSGRQFSNSRSEMNVSTLELGDSALYLCASRLSGTGGIGELFFGEGSRLTVL.